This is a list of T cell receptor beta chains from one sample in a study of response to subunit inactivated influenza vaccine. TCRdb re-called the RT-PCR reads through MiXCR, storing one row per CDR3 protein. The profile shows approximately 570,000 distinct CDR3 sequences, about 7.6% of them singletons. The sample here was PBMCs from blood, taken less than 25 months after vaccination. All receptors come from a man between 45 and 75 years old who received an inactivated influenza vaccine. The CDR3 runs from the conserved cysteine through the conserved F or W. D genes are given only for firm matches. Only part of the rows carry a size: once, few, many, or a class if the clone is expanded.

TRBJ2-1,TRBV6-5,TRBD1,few,CASSWDSDRRKDNEQFF,TGTGCCAGCAGTTGGGATTCGGACAGGCGGAAGGACAATGAGCAGTTCTTC
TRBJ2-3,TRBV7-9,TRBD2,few,CASSPRGGTTDTQYF,TGTGCCAGCAGCCCGCGGGGGGGCACCACAGATACGCAGTATTTT
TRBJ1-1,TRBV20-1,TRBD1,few,CSAQGQGAEAFF,TGCAGTGCTCAGGGACAGGGGGCTGAAGCTTTCTTT
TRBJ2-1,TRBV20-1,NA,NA,CSAKWDNEQFF,TGCAGTGCTAAGTGGGACAATGAGCAGTTCTTC
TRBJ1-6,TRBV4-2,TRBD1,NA,CASGTGGHNSPLHF,TGTGCCAGCGGGACAGGGGGTCATAATTCACCCCTCCACTTT
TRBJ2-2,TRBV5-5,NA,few,CASSYGAMNTGELFF,TGTGCCAGCAGCTACGGAGCAATGAACACCGGGGAGCTGTTTTTT
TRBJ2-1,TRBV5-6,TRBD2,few,CASSLRTSIVMREQFF,TGTGCCAGCAGCCTCCGGACTAGTATCGTAATGCGTGAGCAGTTCTTC
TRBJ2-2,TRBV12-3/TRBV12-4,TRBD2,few,CASSFPAGVGELFF,TGTGCCAGCAGTTTTCCAGCGGGGGTCGGGGAGCTGTTTTTT
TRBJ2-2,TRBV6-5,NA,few,CASSYSPGGGTGELFF,TGTGCCAGCAGTTACTCCCCGGGGGGCGGCACCGGGGAGCTGTTTTTT
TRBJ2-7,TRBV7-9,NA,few,CASSPMGSEQYF,TGTGCCAGCAGCCCAATGGGGTCCGAGCAGTACTTC
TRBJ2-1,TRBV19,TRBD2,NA,CASTSGRYRNEQFF,TGTGCCAGTACTAGCGGGAGGTATCGCAATGAGCAGTTCTTC
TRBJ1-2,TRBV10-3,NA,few,CAISRDTNYGYTF,TGTGCCATCAGCCGGGACACAAACTATGGCTACACCTTC
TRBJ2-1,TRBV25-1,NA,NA,CASSAGFEQFF,TGTGCCAGCAGCGCGGGATTTGAGCAGTTCTTC
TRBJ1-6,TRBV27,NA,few,CASASDSYNSPLHF,TGTGCCAGCGCTTCGGACAGTTATAATTCACCCCTCCACTTT
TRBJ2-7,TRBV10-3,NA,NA,CAISELTEQYF,TGTGCCATCAGTGAGTTAACCGAGCAGTACTTC
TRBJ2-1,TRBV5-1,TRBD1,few,CASSLSSGGPYNEQFF,TGCGCCAGCAGCTTGTCGTCAGGGGGTCCCTACAATGAGCAGTTCTTC
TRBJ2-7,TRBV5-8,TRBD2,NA,CASRRLAGYEQYF,TGTGCCAGCAGACGACTAGCCGGGTACGAGCAGTACTTC
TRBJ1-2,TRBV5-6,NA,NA,CASSLSMGGGYTF,TGTGCCAGCAGCTTGTCGATGGGGGGCGGCTACACCTTC
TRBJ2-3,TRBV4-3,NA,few,CASSQGLITDTQYF,TGCGCCAGCAGCCAAGGGCTAATCACAGATACGCAGTATTTT
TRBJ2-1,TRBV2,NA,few,CASSEQGSYNEQFF,TGTGCCAGCAGTGAGCAGGGATCCTACAATGAGCAGTTCTTC
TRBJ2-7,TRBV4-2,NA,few,CASSQASADYEQYF,TGTGCCAGCAGCCAAGCTAGCGCAGACTACGAGCAGTACTTC
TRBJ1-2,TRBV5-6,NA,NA,CASSPDIRNYGYTF,TGTGCCAGCAGCCCCGACATCCGTAACTATGGCTACACCTTC
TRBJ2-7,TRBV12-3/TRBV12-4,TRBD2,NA,CASREQTSGIREQYF,TGTGCCAGCAGAGAGCAGACTAGCGGGATACGGGAGCAGTACTTC
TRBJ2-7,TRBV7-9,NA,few,CASSLARSGGEYEQYF,TGTGCCAGCAGCTTAGCGCGGTCGGGGGGCGAATACGAGCAGTACTTC
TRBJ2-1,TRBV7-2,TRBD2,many,CASSLSRTSGNNEQFF,TGTGCCAGCAGCTTATCAAGGACTAGCGGGAACAATGAGCAGTTCTTC
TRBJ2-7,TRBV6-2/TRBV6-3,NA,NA,CASSYTRLDGEQYF,TGTGCCAGCAGTTACACGCGGCTGGACGGCGAGCAGTACTTC
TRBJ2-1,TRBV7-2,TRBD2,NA,CASNPGGPPNEQFF,TGTGCCAGCAACCCGGGAGGGCCTCCCAATGAGCAGTTCTTC
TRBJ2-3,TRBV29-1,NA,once,CSVIRSNLVRGTDTQYF,TGCAGCGTGATCCGGAGTAACTTAGTCCGTGGCACAGATACGCAGTATTTT
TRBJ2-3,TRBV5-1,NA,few,CASSWGTNQDTQYF,TGCGCCAGCAGCTGGGGGACAAATCAAGATACGCAGTATTTT
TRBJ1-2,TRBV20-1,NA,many,CSAKMGPSGGYTF,TGCAGTGCTAAAATGGGTCCGTCAGGAGGCTACACCTTC
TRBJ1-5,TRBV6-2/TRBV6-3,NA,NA,CASSARDQPQHF,TGTGCCAGCAGCGCCAGGGATCAGCCCCAGCATTTT
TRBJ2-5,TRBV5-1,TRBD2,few,CASSLEAGGRETQYF,TGCGCCAGCAGCTTGGAGGCGGGGGGACGCGAGACCCAGTACTTC
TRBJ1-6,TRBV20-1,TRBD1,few,CSARAQGTHYNSPLHF,TGCAGTGCTAGAGCACAGGGGACCCATTATAATTCACCCCTCCACTTT
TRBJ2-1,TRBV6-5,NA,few,CASSSGARNEQFF,TGTGCCAGCAGTTCGGGGGCTAGGAATGAGCAGTTCTTC
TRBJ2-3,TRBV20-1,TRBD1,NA,CSARGKTGQGVTDTQYF,TGCAGTGCTAGAGGGAAGACGGGACAGGGTGTCACAGATACGCAGTATTTT
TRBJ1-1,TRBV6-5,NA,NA,CASRYRDMNTEAFF,TGTGCCAGCAGGTACAGGGACATGAACACTGAAGCTTTCTTT
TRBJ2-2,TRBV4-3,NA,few,CASSQDKGHITGELFF,TGCGCCAGCAGCCAAGATAAGGGGCACATCACCGGGGAGCTGTTTTTT
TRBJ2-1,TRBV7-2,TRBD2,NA,CASSLRPASGGYEQFF,TGTGCCAGCAGCTTAAGGCCCGCTAGCGGGGGGTATGAGCAGTTCTTC
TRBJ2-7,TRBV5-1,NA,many,CASSLTGTHEQYF,TGCGCCAGCAGCTTGACAGGGACCCACGAGCAGTACTTC
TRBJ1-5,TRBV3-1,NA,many,CASSPAFGHQPQHF,TGTGCCAGCAGCCCAGCATTCGGTCATCAGCCCCAGCATTTT
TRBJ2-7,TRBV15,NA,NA,CATSPLIETGEQYF,TGTGCCACCAGCCCATTGATCGAGACTGGCGAGCAGTACTTC
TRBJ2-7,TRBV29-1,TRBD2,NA,CSVDLTSGGSYEQYF,TGCAGCGTTGACCTTACTAGCGGAGGATCCTACGAGCAGTACTTC
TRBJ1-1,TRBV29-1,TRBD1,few,CSVVGTGNAFF,TGCAGCGTTGTGGGGACAGGGAACGCTTTCTTT
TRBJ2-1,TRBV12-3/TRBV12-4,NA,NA,CASGKLTPLDEQFF,TGTGCCAGCGGCAAACTAACACCGCTGGATGAGCAGTTCTTC
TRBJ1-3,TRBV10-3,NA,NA,CASGDAGNTIYF,TGTGCCAGTGGAGATGCTGGAAACACCATATATTTT
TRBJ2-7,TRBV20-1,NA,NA,CSATRLDEQYF,TGCAGTGCTACCCGACTCGACGAGCAGTACTTC
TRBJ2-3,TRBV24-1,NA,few,CATSDPRSGSTDTQYF,TGTGCCACCAGTGACCCTCGGTCGGGGAGCACAGATACGCAGTATTTT
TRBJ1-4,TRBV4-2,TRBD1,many,CASSQEGQGALGEKLFF,TGTGCCAGCAGCCAAGAGGGACAGGGGGCGTTGGGTGAAAAACTGTTTTTT
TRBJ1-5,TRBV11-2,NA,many,CASSLGGSGQPQHF,TGTGCCAGCAGCTTAGGAGGGAGTGGTCAGCCCCAGCATTTT
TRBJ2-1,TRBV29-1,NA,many,CSVPLTSYIVGQFF,TGCAGCGTTCCCCTTACCAGTTACATCGTTGGGCAGTTCTTC
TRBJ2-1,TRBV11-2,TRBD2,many,CASSLDGTSGMSSYNEQFF,TGTGCCAGCAGCTTAGACGGGACTAGCGGGATGAGCTCCTACAATGAGCAGTTCTTC
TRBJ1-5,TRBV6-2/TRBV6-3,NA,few,CASGGSGNQPQHF,TGTGCCAGCGGTGGGTCAGGGAACCAGCCCCAGCATTTT
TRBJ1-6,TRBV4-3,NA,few,CASSRDAFEPLHF,TGCGCCAGCAGCCGAGATGCGTTCGAACCCCTCCACTTT
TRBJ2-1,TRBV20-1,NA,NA,CSARVTGTAYNEQFF,TGCAGTGCTAGAGTTACAGGGACTGCCTACAATGAGCAGTTCTTC
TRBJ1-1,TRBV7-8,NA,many,CASSLIGPNTEAFF,TGTGCCAGCAGCTTAATTGGACCGAACACTGAAGCTTTCTTT
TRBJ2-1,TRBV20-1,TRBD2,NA,CSLLRGTSTKFF,TGCAGTCTACTAAGGGGGACTAGCACGAAGTTCTTC
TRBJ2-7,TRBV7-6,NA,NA,CASSQGPRASYEQYF,TGTGCCAGCAGCCAGGGACCGAGAGCCTCCTACGAGCAGTACTTC